The 7 T cell receptor beta chains in this list originate from one sample, sequenced in a study of T-cell memory formation after mild COVID-19. TCRdb fed the 5' RACE reads into MiXCR, producing one record per CDR3 protein. The data hold roughly 130,000 distinct CDR3 sequences, with approximately 5.9% observed a single time. Sequencing was performed on PBMCs or a T cell subset sorted from them (not recorded which). The receptors stem from an adult woman who had mild COVID-19 (a few samples of this study predate the infection). Cell type and time point are not known.

This clonotype occurred many times. The chain recombines TRBV7-3 with TRBJ2-1, with 9 nucleotides matching TRBD2. Germline V lookup: CDR1 SGHTA, CDR2 FQGTGA. V dropped 1 base and J dropped 9; count of bases not matched to a gene: 13. This CDR3 spans 17 amino acids. The CDR3 DNA reads as TGTGCCAGCAGCTTAAACCCCCCGGGACTAGCAACGGGTGAGCAGTTCTTC. Its translation: CASSLNPPGLATGEQFF.

The sample holds a few counts of this clonotype. This chain's CDR3 is CASSFGGRGQPQHF. CDR3 coding DNA: TGTGCCAGCAGTTTTGGGGGAAGGGGACAGCCCCAGCATTTT. The genes are TRBV12-3 or TRBV12-4 and TRBJ1-5, with D maybe TRBD1 (5 bases). V lost 3 bases to trimming and J lost 7 bases, with 13 bases between them. CDR3 size: 14 residues.

There are a few counts of this clonotype. V is TRBV10-2 and J is TRBJ2-3, with D unclear. V lost 4 bases and J 5 bases, leaving 7 bases between the germline ends. The CDR3 covers 12 residues. Looked up from germline, CDR1 is WSHSY and CDR2 is SAAADI. In nucleotides, the CDR3 is TGCGCCAGCAGTGTAAAGGTAGATACGCAGTATTTT. Its protein product is CASSVKVDTQYF.

This clonotype was counted many times. The chain has TRBV4-2 and TRBJ1-1, with 9 bases lining up with TRBD1. Germline lookup yields CDR1 LGHNA and CDR2 YNFKEQ. This CDR3 has 13 amino acids. The trim removed 4 bases at V and 4 bases at J, leaving 1 base unmatched. This chain's CDR3 is CASSPDRGTEAFF. The CDR3 region has the DNA TGTGCCAGCAGCCCGGACAGGGGCACTGAAGCTTTCTTT.

The rearrangement joins TRBV7-8 to TRBJ1-5, with 7 bases that match TRBD1. J lost 5 bases, V lost 5 bases, and 6 bases had no gene match. This CDR3 contains 14 residues. Germline assignment: CDR1 SGHVS and CDR2 FQNEAQ. The CDR3 nucleotides read TGTGCCAGCAGCCCAGAGACAGGGTATCAGCCCCAGCATTTT. Translating gives CASSPETGYQPQHF.

The table lists this clonotype with a few counts. The rearrangement uses TRBV21-1 and TRBJ2-7; TRBD1, the table's D call, was not compared with the DNA. TRBV21-1 counts as a pseudogene. The CDR3 extends over 13 amino acids. CDR3 nucleotides: TGTGCCAGAGACAGGGTTCCGTCCTACGAGCAGTACTTC. Translated, it gives CARDRVPSYEQYF.

The V gene is TRBV7-2, the J gene TRBJ1-2; D possibly corresponds to TRBD1 (6 bases). Germline V gene lookup returns CDR1 SGHTA and CDR2 FQGNSA. The V and J ends lost 4 bases and 7 bases respectively, with 16 bases between them. The CDR3 length is 14 residues. The CDR3 coding sequence is TGTGCCAGCAGCTCCACTGGGGGCAGAAGTGGCTACACCTTC. Translation gives CASSSTGGRSGYTF.